Sequencing of this T cell receptor beta chain was carried out in a study of OX40 agonist ivuxolimab in advanced cancers. TCRdb's table, derived via immunoSEQ multiplex PCR, lists solely in-frame clones and lacks some. The sample has around 82,000 clones, approximately 90% seen once; the top ten hold about 0.52%. This clone occurred once. Trimming removed 6 bases from V and 2 bases from J, with 12 bases in between. Germline-derived CDR1 and CDR2 are MNHEY and SVGAGI. The CDR3 extends over 14 amino acids. This specimen was CD4+ or CD8+ T cells sorted from blood, taken in a trial of the OX40 agonist ivuxolimab. J is TRBJ2-3 and V is TRBV6-5, with D hard to call. The TCR was taken from an adult with an advanced solid tumor such as melanoma, head and neck, liver or kidney cancer. This CDR3 is CASRDGYYTDTQYF. CDR3 coding DNA: TGTGCCAGCAGGGACGGATATTACACAGATACGCAGTATTTT.